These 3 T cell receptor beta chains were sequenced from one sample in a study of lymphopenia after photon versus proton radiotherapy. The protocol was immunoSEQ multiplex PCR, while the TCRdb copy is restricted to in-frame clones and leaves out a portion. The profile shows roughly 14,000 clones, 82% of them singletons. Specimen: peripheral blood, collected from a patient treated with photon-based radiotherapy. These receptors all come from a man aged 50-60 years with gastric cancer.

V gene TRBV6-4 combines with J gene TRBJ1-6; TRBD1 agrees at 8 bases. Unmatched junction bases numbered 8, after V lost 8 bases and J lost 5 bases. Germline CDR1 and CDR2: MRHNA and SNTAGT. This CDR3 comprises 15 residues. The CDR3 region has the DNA TGTGCCAGCTCCCAACAGGGGGGCCATAATTCACCCCTCCACTTT. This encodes CASSQQGGHNSPLHF.

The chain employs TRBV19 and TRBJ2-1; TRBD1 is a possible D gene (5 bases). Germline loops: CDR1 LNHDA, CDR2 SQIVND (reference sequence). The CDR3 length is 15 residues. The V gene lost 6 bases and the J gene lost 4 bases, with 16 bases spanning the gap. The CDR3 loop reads CASSDGGHLYNEQFF. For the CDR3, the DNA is TGTGCCAGTAGCGACGGTGGACACCTATACAATGAGCAGTTCTTC.

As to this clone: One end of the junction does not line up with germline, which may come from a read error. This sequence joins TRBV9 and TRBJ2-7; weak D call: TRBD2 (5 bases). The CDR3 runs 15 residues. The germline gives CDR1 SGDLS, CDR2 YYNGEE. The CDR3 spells CASSVAVGLTYEQHF. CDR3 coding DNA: TGTGCCAGCAGCGTAGCTGTCGGACTTACCTACGAGCAGCACTTC.